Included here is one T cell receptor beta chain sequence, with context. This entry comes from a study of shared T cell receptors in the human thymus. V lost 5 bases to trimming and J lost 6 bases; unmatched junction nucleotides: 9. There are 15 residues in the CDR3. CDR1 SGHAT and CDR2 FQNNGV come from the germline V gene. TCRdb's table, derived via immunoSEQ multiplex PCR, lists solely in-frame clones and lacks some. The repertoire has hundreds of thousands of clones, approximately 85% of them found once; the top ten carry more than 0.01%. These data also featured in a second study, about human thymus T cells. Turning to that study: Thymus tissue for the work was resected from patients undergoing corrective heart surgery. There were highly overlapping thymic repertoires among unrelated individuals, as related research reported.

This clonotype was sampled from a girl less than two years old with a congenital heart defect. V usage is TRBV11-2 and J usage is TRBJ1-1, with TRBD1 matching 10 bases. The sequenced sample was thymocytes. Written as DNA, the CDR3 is TGTGCCAGCAGCCTAGGGGACAGGGGATACCCTGAAGCTTTCTTT. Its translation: CASSLGDRGYPEAFF.